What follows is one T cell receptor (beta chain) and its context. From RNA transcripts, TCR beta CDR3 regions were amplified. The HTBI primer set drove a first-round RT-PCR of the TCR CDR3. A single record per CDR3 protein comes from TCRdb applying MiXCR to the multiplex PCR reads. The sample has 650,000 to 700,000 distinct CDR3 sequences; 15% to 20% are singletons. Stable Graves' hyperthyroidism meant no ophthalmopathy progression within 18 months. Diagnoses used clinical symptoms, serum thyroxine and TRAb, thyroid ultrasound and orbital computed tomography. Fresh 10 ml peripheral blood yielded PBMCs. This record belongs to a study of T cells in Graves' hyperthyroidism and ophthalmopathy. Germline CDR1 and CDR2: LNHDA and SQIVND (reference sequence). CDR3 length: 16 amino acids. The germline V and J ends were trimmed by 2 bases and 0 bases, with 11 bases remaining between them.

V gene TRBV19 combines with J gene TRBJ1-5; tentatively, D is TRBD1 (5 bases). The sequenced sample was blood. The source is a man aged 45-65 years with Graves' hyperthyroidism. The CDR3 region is CASSIRGEISNQPQHF. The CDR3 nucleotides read TGTGCCAGTAGTATAAGGGGCGAAATTAGCAATCAGCCCCAGCATTTT.